This T cell receptor (beta chain) is drawn from a study of blood T cell repertoires in COVID-19. Whole-study context: The analysed material was cDNA or gDNA that came from T cells, B-cell-depleted T cells, or PBMCs.

In the original workflow: It was from reference gene primer amplification that nucleated cell counts were estimated. Clones were read by immunoSEQ multiplex PCR, and TCRdb kept only the in-frame ones, dropping some. The D gene and trimming were derived from the DNA, and the V and J assignments and clone size from that table. The repertoire has around 200,000 clones, about four fifths of them found once; the top ten carry about 8.1%. The length of the CDR3 is 14 residues. Per the germline V gene, CDR1 is MNHNY and CDR2 is SVGAGI (reference sequence). The ends lost 5 bases at V and 7 bases at J; junction bases unmatched: 9.

The receptor's source is a woman aged 45-65 years with acute or convalescent COVID-19. The chain uses TRBV6-6 and TRBJ1-1; 8 nucleotides match TRBD1. The sample comprised peripheral blood. CDR3 residues: CASSETGEYGEAFF. In DNA form, the CDR3 reads TGTGCCAGCAGTGAGACAGGGGAATATGGTGAAGCTTTCTTT.